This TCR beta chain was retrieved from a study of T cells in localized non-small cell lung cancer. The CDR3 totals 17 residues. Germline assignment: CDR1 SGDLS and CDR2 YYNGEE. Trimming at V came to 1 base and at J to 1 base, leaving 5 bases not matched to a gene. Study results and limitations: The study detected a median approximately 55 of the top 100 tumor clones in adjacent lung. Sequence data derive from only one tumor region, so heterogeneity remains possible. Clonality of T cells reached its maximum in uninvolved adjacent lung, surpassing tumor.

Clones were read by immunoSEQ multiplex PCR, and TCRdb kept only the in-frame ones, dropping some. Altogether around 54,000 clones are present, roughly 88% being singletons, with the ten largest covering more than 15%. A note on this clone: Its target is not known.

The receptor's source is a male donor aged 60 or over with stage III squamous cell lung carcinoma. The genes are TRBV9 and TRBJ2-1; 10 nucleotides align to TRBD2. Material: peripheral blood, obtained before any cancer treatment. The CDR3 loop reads CASSVSPSGGSYNEQFF. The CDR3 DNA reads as TGTGCCAGCAGCGTAAGTCCTAGCGGGGGTTCCTACAATGAGCAGTTCTTC.